The 4 T cell receptor beta chains listed next were all sequenced from one sample in a study of blood T cell repertoires in COVID-19. TCRdb's copy holds only in-frame clones and misses some; the assay was immunoSEQ multiplex PCR. The profile shows some 130,000 clones, 60% to 80% of them singletons. Input material: peripheral blood. Source of these receptors: a woman in her seventies with acute or convalescent COVID-19.

CDR3 protein: CASSSSSYNEQFF. The CDR3 DNA reads as TGTGCCAGCAGTTCGAGCTCCTACAATGAGCAGTTCTTC. V gene TRBV6-2 or TRBV6-3 combines with J gene TRBJ2-1, with unresolved D. The CDR3 is 13 residues long. Germline CDR1 is MNHEY and CDR2 is SVGEGT. Trimming shortened V by 4 bases and J by 0 bases, and 4 bases separated the two germline ends.

This clone has a handful of counts. The chain links TRBV9 to TRBJ2-1, with TRBD1 matching over 7 bases. Germline loops: CDR1 SGDLS, CDR2 YYNGEE. Trimming took 4 bases from V and 5 from J; bases not matched to a gene: 9. This CDR3 is 15 amino acids long. The CDR3: CASSPGTAGNNEQFF. As DNA, the CDR3 is TGTGCCAGCAGCCCCGGGACAGCAGGTAACAATGAGCAGTTCTTC.

The sample holds a few counts of this clone. The chain has TRBV15 and TRBJ2-5; 8 bases match TRBD1. CDR1 LNHNV and CDR2 YYDKDF come from the germline V gene (reference sequence). V shed 0 bases, J shed 4 bases, and the junction held 4 bases outside the gene matches. CDR3 length: 15 amino acids. CDR3 loop: CATSRDGGTGETQYF. The CDR3 DNA sequence: TGTGCCACCAGCAGAGATGGCGGGACAGGAGAGACCCAGTACTTC.

This clone has ten or more counts. The chain combines TRBV19 with TRBJ2-7; 9 bases align to TRBD2. CDR1 LNHDA and CDR2 SQIVND come from the germline V gene (reference sequence). There are 14 residues in the CDR3. The V gene end was trimmed by 5 bases and the J gene end by 7 bases; junction bases not matched to a gene: 9. The CDR3 bases are TGTGCCAGTAGTCCGGTAGCGGGAGTTGGGGAGCAGTACTTC. It is translated as CASSPVAGVGEQYF. The full variable domain, its missing parts supplied by reference TRBV19 and TRBJ2-7, is DGGITQSPKYLFRKEGQNVTLSCEQNLNHDAMYWYRQDPGQGLRLIYYSQIVNDFQKGDIAEGYSVSREKKESFPLTVTSAQKNPTAFYLCASSPVAGVGEQYFGPGTRLTVT.